This T cell receptor beta chain was sequenced in a study of beta chain features in type 1 diabetes (dated by TCRdb to about 2018). Looking at the study overall: Mean age, gender distribution, total cell number and subset yield were not different between patients and healthy donors. Across all samples, approximately 98,000,000 sorted cells were examined, and cell number per subset correlated strongly with RNA yield. In the study, recently diagnosed type 1 diabetes patients and matched healthy donors were compared on the TCRB repertoires of their sorted circulating CD4+ T cell subsets. Naive and central memory subsets were obtained from all 30 or so donors, but regulatory and stem cell-like memory subsets were isolated from only 8 patients and roughly 8 healthy donors.

All of the isolated RNA was reverse transcribed with the High Capacity cDNA Reverse Transcription Kit, so expressed TCRB transcripts were sequenced. Deep immunoSEQ sequencing was performed on naive, central memory and regulatory T cell samples, with an average of around 3.4 million total reads per sample. Sorted cells were lysed in RLT buffer, and RNA was extracted using DNase-treated RNeasy Micro or Mini kits according to cell number. Each cell subset was processed separately to prevent cross-contamination, with patient and healthy donor samples processed together. The immunoSEQ multiplex PCR was used to amplify TCRB sequences from cDNA, yielding 87-bp fragments that span the CDR3 region. Sequencing of the amplicons was done on the Illumina HiSeq platform. In the paper's pipeline: PCR bias was corrected computationally using synthetic template baselines, and reads within Hamming distance 2 were collapsed, with unmergeable singletons discarded. By aligning reads against IMGT, V, D and J genes, CDR3 length, and insertions or deletions at six rearrangement sites were assigned. Within each subset, clonotype counts were normalized to sorted cell number, and only after that were true diversity and Gini coefficients computed with the tcR R package. Repertoire sharing was quantified using the overlap coefficient calculated on TCRB nucleotide sequences. Out-of-frame TCRB sequences from naive cells were analyzed as a proxy for the pre-selection repertoire. TCRdb mirrors the immuneACCESS table, restricted to in-frame sequences. Some clones are absent from its copies; in checked studies, under half trace to an unresolved V gene, and the reason for the others is unknown. D and trimming come from the DNA, and the V and J calls and clone size come from that table. A total of some 640,000 clones appear in this sample, around an eighth of them only once. Just under 0.04% of the sample is taken by the ten largest.

The full study reports these points: Because the HLA sub-analyses included only small numbers of individuals, any influence of HLA type on TCRB rearrangement was left unresolved. Shorter templates might have been favored by PCR, but patient and control samples were amplified and corrected together, so both groups would have been affected equally by any skew. A moderate but significant shortening of TCRB CDR3 length was observed in type 1 diabetes patients in all four CD4+ subsets. Patients with type 1 diabetes made fewer insertions and deleted more nucleotides at VDJ recombination sites, implying thymic rearrangement abnormalities. Naive, central memory and regulatory TCRB repertoires appeared to be more similar among patients than among healthy donors. Because cDNA rather than genomic DNA was sequenced, highly expressing activated cells could have been over-represented, although no difference in activation and CD3 levels was found between groups.

Comments on this clone: Its antigen remains unidentified. Per-base qualities were not stored, and no clone one base away is much larger.

Each donor gave one peripheral blood draw, roughly 0.11 L on average, collected into heparinised tubes. Using a panel that included CD45RO, CCR7, CD25, CD127, CD95 and CD27, naive, central memory, regulatory and stem cell-like memory CD4+ T cells were sorted on a BD FACSAria II. A purity above 95% was achieved for all sorted populations. Right away, PBMCs were isolated by Lymphoprep density gradient centrifugation and were stained directly, with no culture step. So that batch effects would be minimized, each experiment stained and sorted samples in pairs, pairing one healthy donor with one patient. The sample taken for sequencing was naive CD4+ T cells from blood. This specimen's cell subset or site label, interpreted: true naive CD4+ T cells. The sequence derives from a man younger than 35 with type 1 diabetes.

The CDR3 loop reads CASTRRTGTGGSYEQFF. The nucleotide sequence reads TGTGCCAGCACCAGGCGGACCGGGACAGGGGGTTCTTATGAGCAGTTCTTC. The rearranged chain carries TRBV5-6 and TRBJ2-1, with 11 bases aligning to TRBD1. For CDR1 and CDR2, the germline V gene lists SGHDT and YYEEEE. The CDR3, cysteine through phenylalanine, is 17 amino acids long. The only DNA kept is the CDR3, 51 bases in frame from the first base. Trimmed from V: 6 bases; trimmed from J: 8 bases; junction bases lacking a gene match: 16.